The present entry profiles one T cell receptor (beta chain) with its context. Authors' methods: Estimation of nucleated cell counts was performed using reference gene primer amplification. The table came from immunoSEQ multiplex PCR; TCRdb's copy has only in-frame clones and leaves some out. The DNA gave D and trimming, while V, J and clone size come from that table. This table holds more than 250,000 clones, roughly 88% found once. This record belongs to a study of blood T cell repertoires in COVID-19. Overall study context: From T cells, B-cell-depleted T cells, or PBMCs came the material, which was cDNA or gDNA.

The participants were between roughly 18 and 100 years old and came from fewer than 25 US areas. The sequence was obtained from a woman between 35 and 50 years old with acute COVID-19. The material sequenced was PBMCs or T cells enriched from blood (not recorded which).

The CDR3 spells CASSLSGGGAGEQYV. In DNA, the CDR3 is TGTGCCAGCAGTTTATCGGGCGGCGGGGCGGGGGAGCAGTACGTC. V and J are TRBV27 and TRBJ2-7; weak D call: TRBD2 (6 bases). This CDR3 spans 15 amino acids. The V end lost 0 bases, the J end lost 7 bases, and 16 bases lay between the germline ends. The germline CDR1 and CDR2 sequences are MNHEY and SMNVEV (reference sequence).